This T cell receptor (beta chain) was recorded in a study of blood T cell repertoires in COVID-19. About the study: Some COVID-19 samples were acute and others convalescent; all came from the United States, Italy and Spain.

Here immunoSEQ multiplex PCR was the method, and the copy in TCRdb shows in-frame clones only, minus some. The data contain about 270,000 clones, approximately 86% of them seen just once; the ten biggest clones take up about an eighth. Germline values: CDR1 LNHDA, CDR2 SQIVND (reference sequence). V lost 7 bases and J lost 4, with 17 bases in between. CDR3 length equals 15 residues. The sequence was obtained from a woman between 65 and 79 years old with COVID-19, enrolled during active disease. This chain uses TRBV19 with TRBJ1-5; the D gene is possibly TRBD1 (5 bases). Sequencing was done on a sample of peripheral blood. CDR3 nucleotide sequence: TGTGCCAGTACCAAGGGGAATTTCGGGAATCAGCCCCAGCATTTT. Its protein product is CASTKGNFGNQPQHF.